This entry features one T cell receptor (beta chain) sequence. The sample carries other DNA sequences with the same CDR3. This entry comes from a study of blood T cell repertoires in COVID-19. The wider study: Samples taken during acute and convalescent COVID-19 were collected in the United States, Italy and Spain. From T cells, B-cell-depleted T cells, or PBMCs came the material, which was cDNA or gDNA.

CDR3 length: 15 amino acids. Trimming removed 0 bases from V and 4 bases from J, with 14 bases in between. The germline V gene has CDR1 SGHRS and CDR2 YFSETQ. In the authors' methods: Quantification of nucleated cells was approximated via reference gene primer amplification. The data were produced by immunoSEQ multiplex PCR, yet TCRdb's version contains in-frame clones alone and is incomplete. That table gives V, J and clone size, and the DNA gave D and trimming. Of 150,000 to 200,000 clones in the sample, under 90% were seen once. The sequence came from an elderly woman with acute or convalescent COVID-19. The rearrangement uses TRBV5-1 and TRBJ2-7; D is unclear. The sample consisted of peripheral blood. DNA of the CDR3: TGCGCCAGCAGCTTGGCCCCAGGTCTGTCTTACGAGCAGTACTTC. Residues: CASSLAPGLSYEQYF.